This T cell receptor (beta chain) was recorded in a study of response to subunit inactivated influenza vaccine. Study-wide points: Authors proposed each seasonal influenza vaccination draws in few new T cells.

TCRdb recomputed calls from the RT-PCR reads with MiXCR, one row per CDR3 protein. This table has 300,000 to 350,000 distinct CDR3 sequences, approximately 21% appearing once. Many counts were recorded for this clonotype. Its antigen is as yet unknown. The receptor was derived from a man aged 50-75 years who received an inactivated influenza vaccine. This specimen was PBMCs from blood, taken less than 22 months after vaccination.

The CDR3 sequence is CSVGLAGPVYEQYF. CDR3 sequence (DNA): TGCAGCGTGGGACTAGCGGGCCCCGTTTACGAGCAGTACTTC. The V gene is TRBV29-1, the J gene TRBJ2-7, with 12 positions matching TRBD2. The CDR3 has 14 amino acids. J lost 4 bases, V lost 6 bases, and 7 bases had no gene match. Germline CDR1 and CDR2: SQVTM and ANQGSEA.